These 8 T cell receptor beta chains were sequenced from one sample in a study of blood T cell repertoires in COVID-19 (dated by TCRdb to the early 2020s). The library was made by the immunoSEQ multiplex PCR assay. TCRdb stores this immuneACCESS table with in-frame sequences only. Part of the clones is absent; in the studies checked, under half of the shortfall reflects unresolved V genes, and no reason is known for the rest. A total of about 140,000 clones appear in this sample, around 81% of them only once. Around 7.8% of the sample belongs to the ten largest clones. Sequencing input: peripheral blood. These receptors originate from a human donor in a cohort sampled during active COVID-19.

V and J are TRBV5-1 and TRBJ2-7, with 9 bases identical to TRBD1. CDR1 and CDR2 (germline): SGHRS, YFSETQ. Trimming took 4 bases from V and 7 from J; bases not matched to a gene: 21. This CDR3 has 18 residues. The CDR3 sequence is CASSRDRVRGLSSGEQYF. DNA for the CDR3: TGCGCCAGCAGCCGGGACAGGGTTCGAGGCTTATCCTCGGGGGAGCAGTACTTC.

The chain joins TRBV5-8 to TRBJ2-5; TRBD2 agrees at 8 bases. V shed 2 bases and J 4 bases; nucleotides not matched to a gene: 1. The length of the CDR3 is 13 residues. Germline CDR1 SGHTS, CDR2 YDEGEE. This chain's CDR3 is CASSLGLAETQYF. The CDR3, as DNA: TGTGCCAGCAGCTTAGGACTAGCAGAGACCCAGTACTTC.

The genes are TRBV9 and TRBJ2-1; 8 bases map to TRBD1. Germline CDR1 SGDLS, CDR2 YYNGEE. V lost 3 bases to trimming and J lost 0 bases; unmatched junction nucleotides: 14. The CDR3 sequence is 19 residues long. This CDR3 reads CASSGGQGAGFSSYNEQFF. DNA for the CDR3: TGTGCCAGCAGCGGCGGACAGGGCGCGGGGTTTAGCTCCTACAATGAGCAGTTCTTC. Full variable domain (remainder filled in from reference TRBV9 and TRBJ2-1): DSGVTQTPKHLITATGQRVTLRCSPRSGDLSVYWYQQSLDQGLQFLIQYYNGEERAKGNILERFSAQQFPDLHSELNLSSLELGDSALYFCASSGGQGAGFSSYNEQFFGPGTRLTVL.

A single count supports this clone. The V gene is TRBV11-2, the J gene TRBJ1-1, with D unresolved. CDR1 SGHAT and CDR2 FQNNGV come from the germline V gene. Deletions cut 0 bases from V and 7 bases from J, with 15 bases between. This CDR3 is built from 15 residues. CDR3: CASSLERSVSVEAFF. DNA for the CDR3: TGTGCCAGCAGCTTAGAGCGGTCGGTGTCAGTTGAAGCTTTCTTT.

V gene TRBV11-2 combines with J gene TRBJ2-7, with TRBD1 identical over 9 bases. The CDR3 has 16 residues. Germline loops: CDR1 SGHAT, CDR2 FQNNGV. The V gene end was trimmed by 0 bases and the J gene end by 2 bases; junction bases not matched to a gene: 5. Here the CDR3 DNA reads TGTGCCAGCAGCTTAGACGGGACAGGGTCGACCTACGAGCAGTACTTC. Translation gives CASSLDGTGSTYEQYF.

The chain employs TRBV5-1 and TRBJ2-1, with 9 bases aligning to TRBD2. From germline, CDR1 is SGHRS and CDR2 YFSETQ. The CDR3 loop spans 15 amino acids. V gave up 4 bases and J gave up 4 bases; unmatched junction bases: 6. The CDR3 nucleotides are TGCGCCAGCAGCCAAATAGCGGGGGATTACAATGAGCAGTTCTTC. Amino acids: CASSQIAGDYNEQFF.

In its sample, this clone was seen once. The rearrangement joins TRBV7-9 to TRBJ1-2, with a possible D match to TRBD1 (6 bases). The V and J ends lost 5 bases and 8 bases respectively, with 21 bases between them. The CDR3 is made up of 15 amino acids. Germline CDR1 and CDR2: SEHNR and FQNEAQ (reference sequence). The CDR3: CASSLGQTTHVGYTF. Written as DNA, the CDR3 is TGTGCCAGCAGCCTTGGACAGACGACGCATGTAGGCTACACCTTC.

V usage is TRBV28 and J usage is TRBJ2-7; a weak D match, TRBD1 (5 bases). Germline V gene lookup returns CDR1 MDHEN and CDR2 SYDVKM. The CDR3 is 12 amino acids. Trimming pared 6 bases from V and 3 bases from J, leaving 9 bases between. The CDR3 sequence: CASSDSLYEQYF. CDR3 bases: TGTGCCAGCAGCGACAGCCTCTACGAGCAGTACTTC.